Detailed here is one TCR beta chain. Profiled with immunoSEQ multiplex PCR; TCRdb holds only in-frame clones, not every one. The sample contains more than 55,000 clones, around 80% of which appear only once. The data stem from a study of early stage breast cancer tumors. Sequencing was done on a sample of blood. This sequence originates from a person in their 40s with breast cancer.

CDR3 region: CASSERETGQPQHF. The DNA of the CDR3 is TGTGCCAGCAGCGAACGGGAAACTGGTCAGCCCCAGCATTTT. The chain links TRBV9 to TRBJ1-5; D call uncertain. The germline V gene encodes CDR1 SGDLS and CDR2 YYNGEE. This CDR3 contains 14 residues. Trimming left V 3 bases short and J 6 bases short, with 13 bases between.